This TCR beta chain was sequenced for a study of blood T cell repertoires in COVID-19. Looking at the study overall: From the United States, Italy and Spain came samples of acute and convalescent COVID-19.

Germline V gene lookup returns CDR1 SGHDT and CDR2 YYEEEE. The CDR3 covers 14 residues. The V and J ends lost 4 bases and 5 bases, in that order; junction bases with no gene match: 8. Sequencing used immunoSEQ multiplex PCR; TCRdb keeps in-frame clones, though not all of them. The sample lists tens of thousands of clones; approximately 85% were seen once. Sample: peripheral blood. This TCR was sampled from a man aged 55 to 70 with acute or convalescent COVID-19. This rearrangement joins TRBV5-6 to TRBJ2-5; TRBD1 aligns across 7 bases. This CDR3 is CASSATGARETQYF. The CDR3 DNA reads TGTGCCAGCAGCGCAACAGGGGCACGGGAGACCCAGTACTTC.